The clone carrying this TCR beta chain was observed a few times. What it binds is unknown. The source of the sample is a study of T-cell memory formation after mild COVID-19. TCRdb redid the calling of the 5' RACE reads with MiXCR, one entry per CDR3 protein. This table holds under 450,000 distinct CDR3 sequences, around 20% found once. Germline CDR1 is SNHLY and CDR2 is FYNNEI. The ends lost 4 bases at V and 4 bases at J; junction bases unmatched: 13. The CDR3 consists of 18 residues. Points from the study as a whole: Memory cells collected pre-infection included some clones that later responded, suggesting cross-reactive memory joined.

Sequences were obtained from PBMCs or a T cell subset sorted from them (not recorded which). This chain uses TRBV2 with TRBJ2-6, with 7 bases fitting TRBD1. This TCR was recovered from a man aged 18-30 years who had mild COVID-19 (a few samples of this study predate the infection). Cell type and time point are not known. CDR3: CASSGSGQPAAGANVLTF. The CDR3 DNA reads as TGTGCCAGCAGTGGATCGGGACAGCCTGCCGCCGGGGCCAACGTCCTGACTTTC.